This TCR beta chain was obtained from a study of T cells in Graves' hyperthyroidism and ophthalmopathy. This clonotype was picked up many times. Germline lookup yields CDR1 MNHEY and CDR2 SVGEGT. V trimming: 4 bases; J trimming: 0 bases; junction bases outside the gene matches: 5. The CDR3 length is 16 residues. Researchers amplified the TCR beta CDR3 regions from RNA transcripts. A set of HTBI primers served as the primers for a first-round RT-PCR of the TCR CDR3. TCRdb analysed the multiplex PCR reads with MiXCR anew, one entry per CDR3 protein. The sample consists of about 740,000 distinct CDR3 sequences, 11% to 15% of them appearing once.

This chain uses TRBV6-2 or TRBV6-3 with TRBJ2-1, with 8 bases aligning to TRBD2. What was sequenced was blood. The TCR originated in a young woman with Graves' hyperthyroidism. The CDR3 region is CASSSHSGASYNEQFF. The DNA of the CDR3 is TGTGCCAGCAGTTCCCATAGCGGGGCCTCCTACAATGAGCAGTTCTTC.